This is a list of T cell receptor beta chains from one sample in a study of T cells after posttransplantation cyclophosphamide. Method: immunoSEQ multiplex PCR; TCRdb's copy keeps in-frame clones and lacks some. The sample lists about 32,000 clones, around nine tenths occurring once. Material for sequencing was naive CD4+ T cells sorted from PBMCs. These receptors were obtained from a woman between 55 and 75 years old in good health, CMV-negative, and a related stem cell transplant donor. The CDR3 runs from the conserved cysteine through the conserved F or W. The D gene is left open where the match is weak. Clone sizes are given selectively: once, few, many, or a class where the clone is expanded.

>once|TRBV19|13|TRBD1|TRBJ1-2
TGTGCCAGTAGCGGCAGGGGGCCCGGAGGCTACACCTTC
CASSGRGPGGYTF
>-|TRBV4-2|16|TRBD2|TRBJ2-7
TGTGCCAGCAGCCAAGATCACCGGGAGGGCCTCTACGAGCAGTACTTC
CASSQDHREGLYEQYF
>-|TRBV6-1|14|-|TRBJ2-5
TGTGCCAGCAGTGTACCGGGACTCCAAGAGACCCAGTACTTC
CASSVPGLQETQYF
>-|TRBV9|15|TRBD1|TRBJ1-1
TGTGCCAGCAGCAATCGACAGGGTGGGAGCACTGAAGCTTTCTTT
CASSNRQGGSTEAFF
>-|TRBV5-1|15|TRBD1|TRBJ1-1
TGCGCCAGCAGCTTGAGGACAGGCATGAACACTGAAGCTTTCTTT
CASSLRTGMNTEAFF
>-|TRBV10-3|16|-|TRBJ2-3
TGTGCCATCAGTGAGGACTCGCGGGGTAGCACAGATACGCAGTATTTT
CAISEDSRGSTDTQYF
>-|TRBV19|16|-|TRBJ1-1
TGTGCCAGTAGCCCTTTGCGGGGTCGACGGAACACTGAAGCTTTCTTT
CASSPLRGRRNTEAFF
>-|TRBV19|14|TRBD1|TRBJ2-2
TGTGCCAGTAGTTACAGGGGGAACACCGGGGAGCTGTTTTTT
CASSYRGNTGELFF
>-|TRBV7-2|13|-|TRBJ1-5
TGTGCCAGCAGCTTCGTGTACAATCAGCCCCAGCATTTT
CASSFVYNQPQHF
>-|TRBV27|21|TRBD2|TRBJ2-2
TGTGCCAGCAGTTTAACCCCGAAAATCCTCCGGCGGGAGCGTTCCACCGGGGAGCTGTTTTTT
CASSLTPKILRRERSTGELFF
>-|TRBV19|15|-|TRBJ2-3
TGTGCCAGTACATCGGGGAGCGGTCTGACAGATACGCAGTATTTT
CASTSGSGLTDTQYF
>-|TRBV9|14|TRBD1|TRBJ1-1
TGTGCCAGCAGCTCCGGACAGGGGATCACCGGAGCTTTCTTT
CASSSGQGITGAFF
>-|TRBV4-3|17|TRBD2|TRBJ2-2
TGCGCCAGCAGCCACCCCCAGCGGGGAGGCAACACCGGGGAGCTGTTTTTT
CASSHPQRGGNTGELFF
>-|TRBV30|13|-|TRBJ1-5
TGTGCCTGGAGTGTAAGGGGGGGGCAGCCCCAGCATTTT
CAWSVRGGQPQHF
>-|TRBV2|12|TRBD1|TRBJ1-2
TGTGCCAGCAGAGCGGACAGGGGTGGCTACACCTTC
CASRADRGGYTF
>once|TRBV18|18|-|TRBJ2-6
TGTGCCAGCTCACCCCAAGGGGGTTTGCGCTCTGGGGCCAACGTCCTGACTTTC
CASSPQGGLRSGANVLTF
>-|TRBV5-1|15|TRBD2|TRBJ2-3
TGCGCCAGCAGTCCCAAACGGGGGGGCACAGATACGCAGTATTTT
CASSPKRGGTDTQYF
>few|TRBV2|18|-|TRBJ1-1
TGTGCCAGCAGTGGATCGGGGACAATCCGTCAGGAAGACACTGAAGCTTTCTTT
CASSGSGTIRQEDTEAFF
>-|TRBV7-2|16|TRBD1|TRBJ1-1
TGTGCCAGCAGCCTGAACCCCAGGGGGGCGAACACTGAAGCTTTCTTT
CASSLNPRGANTEAFF
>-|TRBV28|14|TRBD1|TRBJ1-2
TGTGCCAGCAGTTTGACCGGGACAGACTATGGCTACACCTTC
CASSLTGTDYGYTF
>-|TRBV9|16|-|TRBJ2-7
TGTGCCAGCAGCGTAGAGGGGCGGGGTAGCTCCTACGAGCAGTACTTC
CASSVEGRGSSYEQYF
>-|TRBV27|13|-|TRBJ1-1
TGTGCCAGCAGTTCGAATCAGGGGTCTGAAGCTTTCTTT
CASSSNQGSEAFF
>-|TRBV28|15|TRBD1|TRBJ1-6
TGTGCCAGCAGTCCCCTGGGACAGGGGAATTCACCCCTCCACTTT
CASSPLGQGNSPLHF